Each of the 32 T cell receptor beta chains below was sequenced from the same sample in a study of cytomegalovirus exposure and HLA in healthy donors. PCR primers comprised 60 Vbeta and 13 Jbeta primers. Libraries were prepared by immunoSEQ multiplex PCR; TCRdb keeps only in-frame clonotypes and omits some of them. Found here are under 250,000 clones; the top ten clones hold 1.1%. The source material was PBMCs. All receptors derive from a girl aged 2-10 years in good health and CMV-seropositive.

The rearrangement uses TRBV6-5 and TRBJ1-4; 9 nucleotides line up with TRBD1. The CDR3 is made up of 15 amino acids. Germline lookup yields CDR1 MNHEY and CDR2 SVGAGI. V was clipped by 6 bases and J by 7 bases; unmatched bases: 9. The CDR3: CASRPTGGAFEKLFF. The CDR3 DNA sequence: TGTGCCAGCAGACCCACAGGGGGCGCGTTTGAAAAACTGTTTTTT.

This chain joins TRBV10-1 and TRBJ2-1; 13 bases align to TRBD2. This CDR3 has 17 residues. Germline CDR1 WNHNN, CDR2 SYGVQD (reference sequence). The V and J ends lost 4 bases and 5 bases, in that order; junction bases with no gene match: 8. CDR3 nucleotides: TGCGCCAGCAGTGCCATGACTAGCGGGAGGAAGGACAATGAGCAGTTCTTC. Its translation is CASSAMTSGRKDNEQFF.

The chain uses TRBV9 and TRBJ2-1, with 10 bases matching TRBD2. Trimming cost V 4 bases and J 5 bases; bases outside gene matches: 9. Germline V lookup: CDR1 SGDLS, CDR2 YYNGEE. There are 16 residues in the CDR3. This chain's CDR3 is CASSPASGRPDNEQFF. The CDR3 DNA sequence: TGTGCCAGCAGCCCCGCTAGCGGGAGACCCGACAATGAGCAGTTCTTC.

This chain links TRBV7-8 with TRBJ2-7; 11 nucleotides agree with TRBD2. The V segment lost 3 bases and the J segment 2 bases; nucleotides outside the gene matches: 3. Germline CDR1 is SGHVS and CDR2 is FQNEAQ. This CDR3 is 15 amino acids long. CDR3 nucleotide sequence: TGTGCCAGCAGCTTTGGGACTAGCGGCCCCTACGAGCAGTACTTC. It is translated as CASSFGTSGPYEQYF. Full variable domain (remainder filled in from reference TRBV7-8 and TRBJ2-7): GAGVSQSPRYKVAKRGQDVALRCDPISGHVSLFWYQQALGQGPEFLTYFQNEAQLDKSGLPSDRFFAERPEGSVSTLKIQRTQQEDSAVYLCASSFGTSGPYEQYFGPGTRLTVT.

The chain has TRBV27 and TRBJ2-1; the match to TRBD2 covers 10 bases. Germline V gene sequence: CDR1 MNHEY, CDR2 SMNVEV (reference sequence). V gave up 3 bases and J gave up 6 bases; unmatched junction bases: 5. The CDR3 runs to 15 residues. The CDR3, as DNA: TGTGCCAGCAGTTTTCAGTCTAGCGGGAGCAATGAGCAGTTCTTC. Encoded protein: CASSFQSSGSNEQFF.

The chain uses TRBV29-1 and TRBJ1-2, with 9 bases identical to TRBD1. This CDR3 region has 12 residues. CDR1 and CDR2 from the germline V gene are SQVTM and ANQGSEA. V shed 7 bases and J 8 bases; nucleotides not matched to a gene: 8. CDR3 sequence reads: CSGEQGAGGYTF. The CDR3, as DNA: TGCAGCGGAGAACAGGGGGCGGGGGGCTACACCTTC.

The J gene is TRBJ2-7, the V gene TRBV2, with D maybe TRBD2 (6 bases). The CDR3 totals 13 residues. V gave up 6 bases and J gave up 0 bases, with 9 bases separating them. Looked up from germline, CDR1 is SNHLY and CDR2 is FYNNEI. In DNA form, the CDR3 reads TGTGCCAGCAGGGTCGGGAGCTCCTACGAGCAGTACTTC. Protein: CASRVGSSYEQYF.

The rearrangement uses TRBV10-1 and TRBJ1-1, with 8 positions matching TRBD1. From germline, CDR1 is WNHNN and CDR2 SYGVQD (reference sequence). This CDR3 spans 16 amino acids. V shed 2 bases and J 5 bases; nucleotides not matched to a gene: 10. DNA for the CDR3: TGCGCCAGCAGTGAGCCGGACAGGGAAATAGATACTGAAGCTTTCTTT. Amino acids: CASSEPDREIDTEAFF.

The chain is built from TRBV28 and TRBJ1-2; 10 bases are a match to TRBD1. The CDR3 runs to 14 residues. With V trimmed by 6 bases and J by 7 bases, 8 bases remained unmatched. CDR1 MDHEN and CDR2 SYDVKM come from the germline V gene. The CDR3 coding sequence is TGTGCCAGCAGAACCCGACAGGGGGCTCGTGGCTACACCTTC. This gives the protein CASRTRQGARGYTF.

V gene TRBV5-8 combines with J gene TRBJ1-4, with D uncertain. Germline values: CDR1 SGHTS, CDR2 YDEGEE. This CDR3 has 14 amino acids. V was pared by 2 bases and J by 7 bases, with 12 bases between. CDR3 sequence reads: CASSLAGIGEKLFF. CDR3 DNA: TGTGCCAGCAGCTTAGCGGGTATCGGTGAAAAACTGTTTTTT. The whole variable domain, filled in from reference TRBV5-8 and TRBJ1-4, reads EAGVTQSPTHLIKTRGQQATLRCSPISGHTSVYWYQQALGLGLQFLLWYDEGEERNRGNFPPRFSGRQFPNYSSELNVNALELEDSALYLCASSLAGIGEKLFFGSGTQLSVL.

V and J are TRBV27 and TRBJ2-7; D possibly corresponds to TRBD1 (5 bases). This CDR3 region has 16 residues. Trimming took off 0 bases at V and 1 base at J, with 13 bases between the two ends. Germline V gene lookup returns CDR1 MNHEY and CDR2 SMNVEV (reference sequence). CDR3 nucleotides: TGTGCCAGCAGTTTATCTAGGGGCAGTGGTTCCTACGAGCAGTACTTC. Translated: CASSLSRGSGSYEQYF.

The genes are TRBV28 and TRBJ1-1; the match to TRBD1 covers 8 bases. This CDR3 contains 15 residues. Trimming took 5 bases from V and 4 from J; bases not matched to a gene: 9. Per germline, CDR1 MDHEN and CDR2 SYDVKM. The CDR3 region has the DNA TGTGCCAGCAGTGGCCGGGACAGGATAGTCACTGAAGCTTTCTTT. It codes for CASSGRDRIVTEAFF.

The chain links TRBV29-1 to TRBJ1-2; D gene unclear. V shed 7 bases and J shed 0 bases, with 18 bases lying between them. The CDR3 loop spans 15 amino acids. Germline V gene data show CDR1 as SQVTM and CDR2 as ANQGSEA. The CDR3 DNA follows: TGCAGCGCGGACGTCTTGGGGAGTTCTAACTATGGCTACACCTTC. It yields the protein CSADVLGSSNYGYTF.

The rearrangement joins TRBV6-5 to TRBJ1-1; TRBD1 might be the D (6 bases). The CDR3 sequence is 13 residues long. Looked up from germline, CDR1 is MNHEY and CDR2 is SVGAGI. The ends were cut back, 3 bases at V and 6 bases at J, with 11 bases in the middle. CDR3 DNA sequence: TGTGCCAGCAGTTATGCAGGGGCTGCTGAAGCTTTCTTT. It translates to CASSYAGAAEAFF.

V and J are TRBV19 and TRBJ2-3; TRBD2 is a possible D gene (6 bases). The germline V and J ends were trimmed by 6 bases and 1 base, with 14 bases remaining between them. This CDR3 contains 15 residues. Germline V lookup: CDR1 LNHDA, CDR2 SQIVND (reference sequence). This chain's CDR3 is CASRKGGTRTDTQYF. The DNA for the CDR3 is TGTGCCAGTAGGAAAGGCGGGACCCGCACAGATACGCAGTATTTT.

The gene calls are TRBV28 and TRBJ1-1; D not resolved. Germline lookup yields CDR1 MDHEN and CDR2 SYDVKM. V was pared by 2 bases and J by 0 bases, with 4 bases between. The CDR3 covers 13 residues. As DNA, the CDR3 is TGTGCCAGCAGTTTACCGGTGAACACTGAAGCTTTCTTT. Protein product: CASSLPVNTEAFF.

This sequence joins TRBV28 and TRBJ2-7; TRBD2 agrees at 16 bases. The CDR3 runs to 17 residues. Germline assignment: CDR1 MDHEN and CDR2 SYDVKM. V was pared by 6 bases and J by 5 bases, with 10 bases of the junction left unmatched. The CDR3 region is CASRRSGTSGRGNEQYF. CDR3 sequence (DNA): TGTGCCAGCAGGCGCTCCGGGACTAGCGGGAGGGGCAACGAGCAGTACTTC.

The chain has TRBV19 and TRBJ2-7, with 8 bases aligning to TRBD1. CDR1 is LNHDA, CDR2 SQIVND, per germline (reference sequence). The J segment lost 2 bases and the V segment lost 7 bases, leaving 7 bases of the junction unmatched. This CDR3 region has 14 residues. The CDR3 sequence is CASKVGTGAYEQYF. DNA of the CDR3: TGTGCCAGTAAGGTGGGGACAGGAGCCTACGAGCAGTACTTC.

The chain has TRBV6-5 and TRBJ1-1; no definite D call. The CDR3 contains 16 residues. The V and J ends lost 0 bases and 3 bases respectively, with 14 bases between them. The germline gives CDR1 MNHEY, CDR2 SVGAGI. CDR3 DNA: TGTGCCAGCAGTTACTCGATTATTGAGCGGGACACTGAAGCTTTCTTT. This codes for CASSYSIIERDTEAFF.

The chain couples TRBV27 to TRBJ1-2; 8 nucleotides match TRBD1. Germline V lookup: CDR1 MNHEY, CDR2 SMNVEV (reference sequence). V trimming: 6 bases; J trimming: 6 bases; junction bases outside the gene matches: 6. The CDR3 covers 13 residues. The CDR3, as DNA: TGTGCCAGCAGGGACAGGGTTCTCCATGGCTACACCTTC. Amino acid sequence: CASRDRVLHGYTF.

The chain recombines TRBV5-1 with TRBJ1-3; tentative D call: TRBD1 (5 bases). The CDR3 totals 13 residues. Germline lookup yields CDR1 SGHRS and CDR2 YFSETQ. V dropped 6 bases and J dropped 8 bases, with 15 bases sitting between them. Here the CDR3 reads CASKMGLGDTIYF. The CDR3 DNA is TGCGCCAGCAAGATGGGGCTAGGGGACACCATATATTTT.

The gene calls are TRBV29-1 and TRBJ2-7; 8 bases line up with TRBD1. The trim removed 3 bases at V and 7 bases at J, leaving 5 bases unmatched. Germline V CDR1 and CDR2: SQVTM, ANQGSEA. This CDR3 has 12 amino acids. The CDR3 spells CSVDQGAREQYF. The DNA for the CDR3 is TGCAGCGTTGATCAGGGGGCGCGGGAGCAGTACTTC.

The CDR3 nucleotides read TGCAGCGTTGGGGGGGGGCGGGGAAGTCAGCCCCAGCATTTT. Translated, it gives CSVGGGRGSQPQHF. V and J are TRBV29-1 and TRBJ1-5; D perhaps matches TRBD1 (6 bases). The CDR3 totals 14 residues. In germline, CDR1 is SQVTM, CDR2 ANQGSEA. The ends were cut back, 4 bases at V and 6 bases at J, with 16 bases in the middle. Full variable domain (missing parts from reference TRBV29-1 and TRBJ1-5): SAVISQKPSRDICQRGTSLTIQCQVDSQVTMMFWYRQQPGQSLTLIATANQGSEATYESGFVIDKFPISRPNLTFSTLTVSNMSPEDSSIYLCSVGGGRGSQPQHFGDGTRLSIL.

The chain couples TRBV27 to TRBJ2-7; D is perhaps TRBD2 (5 bases). The CDR3 runs to 17 residues. The V gene's germline CDR1 is MNHEY and CDR2 SMNVEV (reference sequence). Deletions cut 3 bases from V and 0 bases from J, with 18 bases between. Written as DNA, the CDR3 is TGTGCCAGCAGTTTTATGTCAATGGCGGGCTCCTCCTACGAGCAGTACTTC. Translation gives CASSFMSMAGSSYEQYF.

The V and J genes are TRBV11-2 and TRBJ2-7; no clear D. The V gene's germline CDR1 is SGHAT and CDR2 FQNNGV. Trimming shortened V by 3 bases and J by 3 bases, and 15 bases separated the two germline ends. CDR3 length: 15 amino acids. This CDR3 is CASSLTRQLIYEQYF. DNA of the CDR3: TGTGCCAGCAGCTTGACCCGACAATTAATCTACGAGCAGTACTTC.

Regarding this clone: Other DNA sequences in this specimen translate into the identical CDR3. This chain links TRBV13 with TRBJ2-5, with a weak D call TRBD1 (6 bases). V lost 5 bases and J lost 0, with 16 bases in between. CDR3 length: 16 residues. Germline loops: CDR1 PRHDT, CDR2 FYEKMQ (reference sequence). In nucleotides, the CDR3 is TGTGCCAGCAGCATACGACAGGTGGAGTACCAAGAGACCCAGTACTTC. Residues: CASSIRQVEYQETQYF.

This rearrangement joins TRBV27 to TRBJ2-3, with a possible D match to TRBD1 (6 bases). V shed 3 bases and J shed 3 bases, with 10 bases lying between them. From germline, CDR1 is MNHEY and CDR2 SMNVEV (reference sequence). The CDR3 runs to 14 residues. The chain's CDR3 is CASSFSQGTDTQYF. The CDR3 nucleotides read TGTGCCAGCAGTTTCTCGCAGGGGACAGATACGCAGTATTTT.

The chain has TRBV27 and TRBJ2-7, with D unclear. Germline V gives CDR1 MNHEY, CDR2 SMNVEV (reference sequence). The V gene lost 3 bases and the J gene lost 7 bases, with 10 bases spanning the gap. This CDR3 is 12 amino acids long. The CDR3 sequence: CASSFRGTEQYF. CDR3 coding DNA: TGTGCCAGCAGTTTTCGAGGTACGGAGCAGTACTTC.

This chain connects TRBV28 to TRBJ2-4, with D possibly being TRBD1 (6 bases). V was shortened by 7 bases and J by 7 bases, with 17 bases between the two germline ends. Germline V gives CDR1 MDHEN, CDR2 SYDVKM. The CDR3 loop spans 14 amino acids. The DNA of the CDR3 is TGTGCCAGCAAAAGTGAGGGGGATGTTAACATTCAGTACTTC. Its protein product is CASKSEGDVNIQYF.

This chain uses TRBV5-1 with TRBJ1-1; unclear D gene. Trimming removed 7 bases from V and 2 bases from J, with 12 bases in between. Per germline, CDR1 SGHRS and CDR2 YFSETQ. The CDR3 length is 13 residues. CDR3 sequence: CASYLEGNTEAFF. CDR3 coding DNA: TGCGCCAGCTACCTAGAGGGAAACACTGAAGCTTTCTTT.

The gene calls are TRBV6-1 and TRBJ2-7; the match to TRBD1 covers 7 bases. The CDR3 has 13 residues. The ends lost 5 bases at V and 2 bases at J; junction bases unmatched: 3. Per the germline V gene, CDR1 is MNHNS and CDR2 is SASEGT. CDR3 sequence: CASSPRGPYEQYF. The CDR3 DNA is TGTGCCAGCAGTCCTAGGGGGCCCTACGAGCAGTACTTC.

V is TRBV5-1 and J is TRBJ2-6, with 12 bases fitting TRBD1. CDR3 size: 19 residues. J gave up 2 bases and V 3 bases, and 9 bases lay outside the gene matches. CDR1 is SGHRS, CDR2 YFSETQ, per germline. The CDR3 loop is CASSSSIRDRGPGANVLTF. The CDR3 bases are TGCGCCAGCAGCTCAAGTATCCGGGACAGGGGGCCTGGGGCCAACGTCCTGACTTTC.